The T cell receptor (beta chain) described here comes from a study of cytomegalovirus exposure and HLA in healthy donors. Across the whole study: The 100 to 150 validation repertoires and the approximately 630 first-cohort repertoires shared a platform, a later analysis reported. Points from the study as a whole: Cytomegalovirus association was listed for 164 TCR beta chains. According to a subsequent analysis, TCR clusters identified in the first cohort showed a tendency to co-occur across the 100 to 150 validation repertoires.

Germline lookup yields CDR1 LGHNA and CDR2 YNFKEQ. V lost 2 bases and J 0 bases, leaving 14 bases between the germline ends. This CDR3 contains 18 residues. Profiling relied on immunoSEQ multiplex PCR, and the TCRdb table lists in-frame clones only, not all of them. This repertoire shows 150,000 or so clones, 89% found once; its top ten account for over 1%. A note on this clone: The antigen is not known.

This chain links TRBV4-2 with TRBJ2-6, with a tentative D call TRBD2 (6 bases). This clonotype was sampled from a woman aged 18-29 years in good health and CMV-seronegative. Sample: PBMCs. CDR3 in DNA: TGTGCCAGCAGCCAAACCCACGGGAGTAACTCTGGGGCCAACGTCCTGACTTTC. Translating it yields CASSQTHGSNSGANVLTF.